The 17 T cell receptor beta chains below all came from one sample that was sequenced in a study of high-grade serous ovarian cancer treatment subgroups. Data came from immunoSEQ multiplex PCR; TCRdb stores just in-frame clones and leaves some out. The profile shows about 5,000 clones, roughly 69% of them singletons. Tumor samples were obtained before definitive surgery or chemotherapy. The sequencing input was tumor tissue. The origin of the receptors is a human donor with high-grade serous ovarian cancer.

The J gene is TRBJ1-5, the V gene TRBV5-8; weak D call: TRBD1 (6 bases). The CDR3 is 14 amino acids. The germline V and J ends were trimmed by 1 base and 5 bases, with 10 bases remaining between them. Germline V gene data show CDR1 as SGHTS and CDR2 as YDEGEE. CDR3 amino acids: CASSLFQGYQPQHF. In nucleotides, the CDR3 is TGTGCCAGCAGCTTGTTCCAGGGGTATCAGCCCCAGCATTTT. Based on the CDR3 plus reference TRBV5-8 and TRBJ1-5, the full variable domain is EAGVTQSPTHLIKTRGQQATLRCSPISGHTSVYWYQQALGLGLQFLLWYDEGEERNRGNFPPRFSGRQFPNYSSELNVNALELEDSALYLCASSLFQGYQPQHFGDGTRLSIL.

To note about this clone: The junction does not match germline at one end; this may be a read error. The rearrangement joins TRBV19 to TRBJ2-2, with D tentatively TRBD1 or TRBD2 (5 bases each). The CDR3 runs 13 residues. The germline gives CDR1 LNHDA, CDR2 SQIVND (reference sequence). Here the CDR3 DNA reads TGTGCTGGGGCAGACGCGAACACCGGGGAGCTGCTTTTT. This encodes CAGADANTGELLF.

This chain connects TRBV4-1 to TRBJ2-3, with D hard to call. The CDR3 totals 15 residues. CDR1 and CDR2 (germline): MGHRA, YSYEKL. V shed 3 bases and J shed 0 bases, with 10 bases lying between them. The CDR3 loop reads CASSQKGGSTDTQYF. The DNA for the CDR3 is TGCGCCAGCAGCCAGAAGGGCGGTAGCACAGATACGCAGTATTTT.

The gene calls are TRBV7-2 and TRBJ1-4; D gene uncertain. V was cut by 4 bases and J by 4 bases, with 7 bases left in between. This CDR3 comprises 13 residues. Germline V gene data show CDR1 as SGHTA and CDR2 as FQGNSA. DNA of the CDR3: TGTGCCAGCAGCTGGGCCGGTAATGAAAAACTGTTTTTT. Protein: CASSWAGNEKLFF. Based on the CDR3 plus reference TRBV7-2 and TRBJ1-4, the full variable domain is GAGVSQSPSNKVTEKGKDVELRCDPISGHTALYWYRQSLGQGLEFLIYFQGNSAPDKSGLPSDRFSAERTGGSVSTLTIQRTQQEDSAVYLCASSWAGNEKLFFGSGTQLSVL.

This clone was detected a few times. The chain has TRBV4-1 and TRBJ1-1, with 10 bases matching TRBD1. Trimming took 5 bases from V and 4 from J; bases not matched to a gene: 7. Germline values: CDR1 MGHRA, CDR2 YSYEKL. The CDR3 loop spans 15 amino acids. This CDR3 is CASSSSDRGLTEAFF. The CDR3 bases are TGCGCCAGCAGCTCATCCGACAGGGGGCTCACTGAAGCTTTCTTT.

CDR3 amino acids: CASSSSLRGGAGETQYF. For the CDR3, the DNA is TGTGCCAGCAGCTCCTCTCTGAGGGGGGGGGCTGGGGAGACCCAGTACTTC. V gene TRBV5-5 combines with J gene TRBJ2-5; a possible D gene is TRBD2 (7 bases). Germline V CDR1 and CDR2: SGHKS, YYEKEE (reference sequence). The CDR3 covers 17 residues. V lost 3 bases and J 5 bases, leaving 23 bases between the germline ends.

This chain links TRBV4-3 with TRBJ2-6; a weak D match, TRBD1 (5 bases). The CDR3 runs to 17 residues. Germline-derived CDR1 and CDR2 are LGHNA and YSLEER. Trimming took 0 bases from V and 2 from J, leaving 11 bases between them. In nucleotides, the CDR3 is TGCGCCAGCAGCCAAGACACGGCAGGGACTGGGGCCAACGTCCTGACTTTC. This translates into CASSQDTAGTGANVLTF.

This clone was detected a few times. This sequence joins TRBV5-1 and TRBJ1-2; D uncertain. V was shortened by 1 base and J by 4 bases, with 8 bases between the two germline ends. Germline V gene sequence: CDR1 SGHRS, CDR2 YFSETQ. CDR3 length equals 13 residues. The CDR3 reads CASSLLGIYGYTF. For the CDR3, the DNA is TGCGCCAGCAGCTTGTTAGGGATCTATGGCTACACCTTC.

The CDR3 is CASSLERGMNTEAFF. CDR3 DNA: TGTGCCAGCAGCTTAGAACGGGGAATGAACACTGAAGCTTTCTTT. The chain couples TRBV7-8 to TRBJ1-1; D is uncertain. Germline V gives CDR1 SGHVS, CDR2 FQNEAQ. CDR3 length equals 15 residues. Trimming removed 1 base at V and 0 bases at J, with 9 bases between.

This clone has more than one count but fewer than ten. The chain recombines TRBV10-2 with TRBJ1-1; no clear D gene. V was cut by 10 bases and J by 1 base, with 13 bases left in between. The germline V gene encodes CDR1 WSHSY and CDR2 SAAADI. CDR3 size: 13 residues. The CDR3 region has the DNA TGCGCCACCAAGGACGTGGGGAACACTGAAGCTTTCTTT. Protein sequence: CATKDVGNTEAFF.

This chain joins TRBV19 and TRBJ1-1; TRBD1 might be the D (5 bases). CDR3 length: 16 amino acids. Trimming left V 4 bases short and J 1 base short, with 16 bases between. CDR1 is LNHDA, CDR2 SQIVND, per germline (reference sequence). The CDR3 protein is CASSKTSGRGNTEAFF. DNA for the CDR3: TGTGCCAGTAGTAAAACCTCAGGGAGGGGGAACACTGAAGCTTTCTTT.

The chain links TRBV7-9 to TRBJ1-1; no reliable D call. CDR1 is SEHNR, CDR2 FQNEAQ, per germline (reference sequence). The CDR3 runs to 15 residues. The ends were cut back, 4 bases at V and 6 bases at J, with 18 bases in the middle. DNA for the CDR3: TGTGCCAGCAGCTCCCATGGGGTGGTCGATGCTGAAGCTTTCTTT. Translating it yields CASSSHGVVDAEAFF.

This clone was counted a few times. The chain is built from TRBV5-3 and TRBJ1-3, with D uncertain. TRBV5-3 has ORF status, its function being uncertain. The germline V and J ends were trimmed by 5 bases and 2 bases, with 14 bases remaining between them. The CDR3 sequence is 15 residues long. The DNA of the CDR3 is TGTGCCAGAAGTTACCCGAAGGGCCCTGGAAACACCATATATTTT. This gives the protein CARSYPKGPGNTIYF.

The V and J genes are TRBV5-6 and TRBJ1-1; no clear D. The CDR3 has 14 residues. V lost 0 bases, J lost 1 base, and 7 bases lay in between. CDR1 and CDR2 from the germline V gene are SGHDT and YYEEEE. The CDR3 protein is CASSLAAANTEAFF. The CDR3 nucleotides read TGTGCCAGCAGCTTGGCCGCCGCGAACACTGAAGCTTTCTTT.

This chain joins TRBV19 and TRBJ2-3; D unresolved. CDR3 size: 13 residues. Looked up from germline, CDR1 is LNHDA and CDR2 is SQIVND (reference sequence). Between the trimmed V and J ends, which lost 3 bases and 1 base, there was a span of 5 bases. The chain's CDR3 is CASSMSRTDTQYF. The DNA of the CDR3 is TGTGCCAGTAGTATGAGCCGCACAGATACGCAGTATTTT.

This rearrangement joins TRBV5-1 to TRBJ1-2; 7 bases map to TRBD1. V lost 4 bases and J lost 5; bases outside the gene matches: 5. This CDR3 spans 13 amino acids. From germline, CDR1 is SGHRS and CDR2 YFSETQ. The CDR3 is CASSAGQSYGYTF. The CDR3 region has the DNA TGCGCCAGCAGCGCGGGACAGTCTTATGGCTACACCTTC.

V is TRBV9 and J is TRBJ1-2; TRBD1 aligns across 11 bases. Germline CDR1 reads SGDLS; CDR2 reads YYNGEE. CDR3 size: 15 residues. Germline trimming cut 0 bases from V and 7 bases from J; bases unmatched to any gene: 5. CDR3 in DNA: TGTGCCAGCAGCGTAGTCCCCGGACAGGGGGCTGGCTACACCTTC. Translating gives CASSVVPGQGAGYTF.